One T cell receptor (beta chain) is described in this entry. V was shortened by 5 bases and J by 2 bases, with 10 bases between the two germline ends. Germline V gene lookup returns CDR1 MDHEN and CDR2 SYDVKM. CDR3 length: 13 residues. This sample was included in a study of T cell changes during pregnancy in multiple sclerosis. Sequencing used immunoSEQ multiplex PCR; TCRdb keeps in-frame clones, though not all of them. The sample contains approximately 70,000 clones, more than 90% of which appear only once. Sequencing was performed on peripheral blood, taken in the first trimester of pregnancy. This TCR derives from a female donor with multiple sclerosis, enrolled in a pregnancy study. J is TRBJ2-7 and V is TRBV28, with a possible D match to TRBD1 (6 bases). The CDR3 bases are TGTGCCAGCAGTGGCCCAGGGGCCTACGAGCAGTACTTC. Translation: CASSGPGAYEQYF.